A selection of T cell receptor beta chains follows, all from one sample in a study of T cells in Graves' hyperthyroidism and ophthalmopathy. TCRdb passed the multiplex PCR reads through MiXCR, listing each CDR3 protein once. The table includes 300,000 to 450,000 distinct CDR3 sequences, about 14% detected once. Sequenced: blood. All receptors come from a woman between 25 and 40 years old with Graves' ophthalmopathy. The conserved cysteine and the conserved F or W are not part of the CDR3 here. A D gene is named only where the DNA matches it firmly.

TRBJ1-1	TRBD1	TRBV12-3/TRBV12-4	ATGTVSTEAF
TRBJ2-3	TRBD2	TRBV6-1	ASRSYGGSFTDTQY
TRBJ2-1	-	TRBV7-2	ASSFRKGPLDNEQF
TRBJ1-2	-	TRBV27	ASRWGNSNYGYT
TRBJ1-1	-	TRBV19	ASSAQFATEAF
TRBJ1-2	-	TRBV6-1	ASSEGVRGNYGYT
TRBJ2-5	TRBD1	TRBV6-1	ASSPGTGVQETQY
TRBJ2-3	TRBD2	TRBV4-2	ASSPTSGGARTDTQY
TRBJ2-2	-	TRBV7-6	ASNMNGELF
TRBJ2-3	-	TRBV9	ASSKQSTDTQY
TRBJ1-1	TRBD1	TRBV5-8	ASSGQDTEAF
TRBJ2-1	TRBD2	TRBV12-3/TRBV12-4	ASSFGTSSSEQF
TRBJ2-5	TRBD1	TRBV12-5	ASGSDRGLQETQY
TRBJ1-5	-	TRBV28	ASSFLSANQPQH
TRBJ1-2	-	TRBV20-1	SARDTPDYGYT
TRBJ2-5	TRBD1	TRBV12-3/TRBV12-4	ASSLPRDRGVTQY
TRBJ2-1	TRBD1	TRBV10-1	ASSGDRGNSYNEQF
TRBJ1-6	-	TRBV4-1	ASSPSPDSRSPLH
TRBJ1-1	-	TRBV28	ASSLRYGHSMDLI
TRBJ2-3	-	TRBV9	ASTEVATDTQY
TRBJ2-1	TRBD2	TRBV11-2	ASSLGTSGGYSGEQF
TRBJ2-7	-	TRBV28	ASSFGELTYEQY
TRBJ1-5	-	TRBV19	ASSIAQGPNQPQH
TRBJ2-2	-	TRBV12-3/TRBV12-4	ASSLTQGDTGELF
TRBJ2-4	-	TRBV7-9	ASSLGGVGIQY
TRBJ1-6	TRBD1	TRBV27	ASSFWTGGDNPPLH
TRBJ2-5	-	TRBV19	ASSMGPPASGTQY
TRBJ2-1	TRBD1	TRBV6-1	ASSVTTGVSVDEQF
TRBJ2-1	TRBD1	TRBV25-1	ASSESGDRGVSYNEQF